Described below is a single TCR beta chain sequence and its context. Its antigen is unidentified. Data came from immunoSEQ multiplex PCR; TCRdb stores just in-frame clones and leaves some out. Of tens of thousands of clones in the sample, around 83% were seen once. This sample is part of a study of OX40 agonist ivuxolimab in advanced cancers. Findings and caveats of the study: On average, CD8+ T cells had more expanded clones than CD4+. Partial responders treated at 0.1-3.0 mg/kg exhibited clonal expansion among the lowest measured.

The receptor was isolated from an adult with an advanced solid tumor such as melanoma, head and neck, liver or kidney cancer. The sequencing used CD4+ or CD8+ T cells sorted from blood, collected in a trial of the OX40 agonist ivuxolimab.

This CDR3 is CASSVLDQETQYF. CDR3 sequence (DNA): TGTGCCAGCAGCGTGCTAGACCAAGAGACCCAGTACTTC. The chain has TRBV9 and TRBJ2-5; no firm D call. The CDR3 has 13 residues. V shed 2 bases and J shed 0 bases, with 5 bases lying between them. The germline CDR1 and CDR2 sequences are SGDLS and YYNGEE.